Following are 6 T cell receptor beta chains from one sample sequenced in a study of cytomegalovirus exposure and HLA in healthy donors. With 60 Vbeta and 13 Jbeta primers, the PCR was carried out. TCRdb keeps only in-frame clones here, not all; method: immunoSEQ multiplex PCR. The sample yields some 77,000 clones, around 80% seen once. Sequencing was done on a sample of PBMCs. Every receptor here comes from a man aged 45 to 65 in good health and CMV-seropositive.

The J gene is TRBJ1-1, the V gene TRBV12-2. TRBV12-2 constitutes a pseudogene. The CDR3 has 19 residues. CDR3 sequence: CASRFGLEGRAGMNTEAFF. Here the CDR3 DNA reads TGTGCAAGTCGCTTCGGTTTAGAGGGGAGGGCGGGGATGAACACTGAAGCTTTCTTT.

V is TRBV30 and J is TRBJ1-3; D gene unclear. The CDR3 covers 13 residues. The ends were cut back, 4 bases at V and 0 bases at J, with 7 bases in the middle. Per the germline V gene, CDR1 is GTSNPN and CDR2 is SVGIG (reference sequence). The chain's CDR3 is CAWTQNSGNTIYF. CDR3 DNA: TGTGCCTGGACACAGAACTCTGGAAACACCATATATTTT.

This chain connects TRBV4-3 to TRBJ2-2; 7 bases match TRBD2. CDR1 LGHNA and CDR2 YSLEER come from the germline V gene. The CDR3 extends over 17 amino acids. The trim removed 0 bases at V and 6 bases at J, leaving 10 bases unmatched. The DNA of the CDR3 is TGCGCCAGCAGCCAAGAATGGTCGGCGGGAGCGGCCGGGGAGCTGTTTTTT. This sequence encodes CASSQEWSAGAAGELFF.

Note on this clone: The junction departs from germline at one end; a sequencing error may be responsible. The CDR3 DNA follows: TGTTCCAGCAGCTTATTGACAGAAGTGAACTATGGCTACACCTTC. Translating it yields CSSSLLTEVNYGYTF. The chain couples TRBV7-9 to TRBJ1-2, with D tentatively TRBD1 (5 bases). Germline V gene lookup returns CDR1 SEHNR and CDR2 FQNEAQ (reference sequence). This CDR3 spans 15 amino acids.

This chain connects TRBV2 to TRBJ2-5, with 16 bases identical to TRBD2. Trimming took 6 bases from V and 2 from J; bases not matched to a gene: 9. The CDR3 sequence is 18 residues long. Germline lookup yields CDR1 SNHLY and CDR2 FYNNEI. CDR3: CASSLGLAGGRRQETQYF. CDR3 DNA: TGTGCCAGCAGCCTGGGACTAGCGGGAGGGCGGAGACAAGAGACCCAGTACTTC.

The rearrangement uses TRBV6-1 and TRBJ2-7, with a tentative D call TRBD1 (6 bases). The CDR3 length is 14 residues. Germline V gene lookup returns CDR1 MNHNS and CDR2 SASEGT. V lost 10 bases and J 1 base, leaving 17 bases between the germline ends. The CDR3 bases are TGTGCCATCAAAAGGGCAGGGGCTTCCTACGAGCAGTACTTC. Its translation: CAIKRAGASYEQYF.